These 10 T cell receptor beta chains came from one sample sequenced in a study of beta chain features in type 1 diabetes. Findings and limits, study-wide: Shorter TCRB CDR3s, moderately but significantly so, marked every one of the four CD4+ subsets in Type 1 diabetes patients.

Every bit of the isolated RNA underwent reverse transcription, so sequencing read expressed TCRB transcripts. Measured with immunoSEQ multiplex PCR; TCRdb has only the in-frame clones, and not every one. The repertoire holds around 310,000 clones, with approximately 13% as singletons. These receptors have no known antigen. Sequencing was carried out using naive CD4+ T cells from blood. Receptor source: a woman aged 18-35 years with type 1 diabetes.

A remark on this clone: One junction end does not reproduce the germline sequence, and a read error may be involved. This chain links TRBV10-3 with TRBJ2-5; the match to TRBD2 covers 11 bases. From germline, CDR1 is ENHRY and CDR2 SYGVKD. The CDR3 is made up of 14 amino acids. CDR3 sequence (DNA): TGTGCCATCAGTGGGACTAGCGGGTTCGAGACCCGGTACTTC. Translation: CAISGTSGFETRYF.

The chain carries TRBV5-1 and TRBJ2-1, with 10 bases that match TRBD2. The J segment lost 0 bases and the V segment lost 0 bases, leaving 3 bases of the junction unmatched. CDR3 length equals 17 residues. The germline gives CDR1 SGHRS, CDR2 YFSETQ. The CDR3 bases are TGCGCCAGCAGCTTGGTTCCTAGCGGGAGCTCCTACAATGAGCAGTTCTTC. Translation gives CASSLVPSGSSYNEQFF.

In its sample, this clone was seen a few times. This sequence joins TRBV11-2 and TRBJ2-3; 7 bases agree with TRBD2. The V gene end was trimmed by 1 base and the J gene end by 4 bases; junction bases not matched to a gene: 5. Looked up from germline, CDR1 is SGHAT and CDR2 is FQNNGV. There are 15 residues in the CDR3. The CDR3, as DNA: TGTGCCAGCAGCTTAGCGGGAGGAGGCCCAGATACGCAGTATTTT. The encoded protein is CASSLAGGGPDTQYF.

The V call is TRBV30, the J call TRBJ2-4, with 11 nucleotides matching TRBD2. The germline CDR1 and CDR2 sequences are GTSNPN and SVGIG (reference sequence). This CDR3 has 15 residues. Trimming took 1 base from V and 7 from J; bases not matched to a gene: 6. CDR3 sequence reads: CAWSALAGEGNIQYF. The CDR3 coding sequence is TGTGCCTGGAGTGCACTAGCGGGAGAGGGGAACATTCAGTACTTC. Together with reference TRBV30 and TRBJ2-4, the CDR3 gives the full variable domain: SQTIHQWPATLVQPVGSPLSLECTVEGTSNPNLYWYRQAAGRGLQLLFYSVGIGQISSEVPQNLSASRPQDRQFILSSKKLLLSDSGFYLCAWSALAGEGNIQYFGAGTRLSVL.

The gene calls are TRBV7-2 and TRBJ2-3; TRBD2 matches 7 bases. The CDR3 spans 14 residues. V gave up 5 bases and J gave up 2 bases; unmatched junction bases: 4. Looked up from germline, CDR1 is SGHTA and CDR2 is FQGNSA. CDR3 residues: CASSPSGYTDTQYF. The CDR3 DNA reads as TGTGCCAGCAGCCCTAGCGGATACACAGATACGCAGTATTTT.

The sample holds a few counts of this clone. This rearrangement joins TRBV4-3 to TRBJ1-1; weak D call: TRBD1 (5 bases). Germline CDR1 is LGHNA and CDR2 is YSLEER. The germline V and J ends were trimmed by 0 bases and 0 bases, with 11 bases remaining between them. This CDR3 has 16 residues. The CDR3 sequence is CASSQDSRVLNTEAFF. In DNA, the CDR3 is TGCGCCAGCAGCCAAGACAGCAGGGTCCTGAACACTGAAGCTTTCTTT.

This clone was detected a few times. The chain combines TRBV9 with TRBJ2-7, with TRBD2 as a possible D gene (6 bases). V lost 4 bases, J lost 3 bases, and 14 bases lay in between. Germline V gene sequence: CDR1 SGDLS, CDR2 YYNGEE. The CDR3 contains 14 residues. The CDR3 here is CASSPSGSNYEQYF. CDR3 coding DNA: TGTGCCAGCAGCCCTTCCGGGAGTAACTACGAGCAGTACTTC.

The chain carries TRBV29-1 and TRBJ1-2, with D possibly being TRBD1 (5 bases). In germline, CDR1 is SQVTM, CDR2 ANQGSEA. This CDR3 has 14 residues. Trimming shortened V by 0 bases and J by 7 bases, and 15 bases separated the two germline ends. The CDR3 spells CSVEDRGIISGYTF. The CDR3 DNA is TGCAGCGTTGAAGATCGGGGGATAATAAGTGGCTACACCTTC.

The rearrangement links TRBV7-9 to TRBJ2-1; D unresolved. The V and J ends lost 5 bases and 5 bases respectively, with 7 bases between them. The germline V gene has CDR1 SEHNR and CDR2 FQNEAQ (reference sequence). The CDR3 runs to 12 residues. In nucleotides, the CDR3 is TGTGCCAGCAGCCGAGAACACAATGAGCAGTTCTTC. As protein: CASSREHNEQFF.

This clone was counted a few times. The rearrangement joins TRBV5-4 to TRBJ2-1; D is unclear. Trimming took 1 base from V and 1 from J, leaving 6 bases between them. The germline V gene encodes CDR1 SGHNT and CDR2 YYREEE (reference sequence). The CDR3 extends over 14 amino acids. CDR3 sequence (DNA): TGTGCCAGCAGCTTGTTCGGGTCCTACAATGAGCAGTTCTTC. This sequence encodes CASSLFGSYNEQFF.